The 6 T cell receptor beta chains below were found in one sample sequenced in a study of vaccination and CD4 T cells after COVID-19. Treatment meaning: roughly 11-day PBMC culture with coronavirus spike peptide pools or control peptides (ViraFEST assay). Sequencing of DNA taken from cultured CD4+ T cells relied on the Oncomine TCR Beta short-read assay. MiXCR, run by TCRdb on the PCR reads, gives a single entry per CDR3 protein. This sample has 20,000 to 25,000 distinct CDR3 sequences, with 60% to 80% found just once. Their antigen targets remain unknown. The source was CD4+ T cells from blood, cultured in vitro, collected before SARS-CoV-2 vaccination. Source of these receptors: a human donor who received a COVID-19 vaccine.

This sequence joins TRBV25-1 and TRBJ2-2; TRBD1 aligns across 8 bases. Germline assignment: CDR1 MGHDK and CDR2 SYGVNS. The CDR3 is 15 residues long. After removal of 6 bases from V and 7 bases from J, the junction contained 10 bases not matched to a gene. DNA for the CDR3: TGTGCCAGCAGCACCCAAGGCAGGGGGCACGGGGAGCTGTTTTTT. It is translated as CASSTQGRGHGELFF.

This clonotype was recorded a few times. J is TRBJ1-1 and V is TRBV12-3 or TRBV12-4; the match to TRBD1 covers 11 bases. The CDR3 runs 15 residues. V was pared by 4 bases and J by 4 bases, with 5 bases of the junction left unmatched. Here the CDR3 reads CASSSSGTGGTEAFF. The CDR3 nucleotides are TGTGCCAGCAGTTCTTCCGGGACAGGGGGCACTGAAGCTTTCTTT.

The V gene is TRBV19, the J gene TRBJ2-3; D unclear. The CDR3 consists of 16 residues. Germline CDR1 and CDR2: LNHDA and SQIVND (reference sequence). Trimming left V 6 bases short and J 2 bases short, with 18 bases between. CDR3 nucleotide sequence: TGTGCCAGTAGACAGTCCCACCTAATCACCACAGATACGCAGTATTTT. Its protein is CASRQSHLITTDTQYF.

The V call is TRBV11-2, the J call TRBJ1-1; D remains ambiguous. Trimming pared 1 base from V and 5 bases from J, leaving 11 bases between. The CDR3 consists of 14 residues. Germline V lookup: CDR1 SGHAT, CDR2 FQNNGV. CDR3 protein: CASSLGLSGTEAFF. Written as DNA, the CDR3 is TGTGCCAGCAGCTTAGGTCTCTCGGGGACTGAAGCTTTCTTT.

This sequence joins TRBV20-1 and TRBJ2-3; D unclear. Germline V CDR1 and CDR2: DFQATT, SNEGSKA (reference sequence). There are 14 residues in the CDR3. V was pared by 2 bases and J by 1 base, with 10 bases between. In nucleotides, the CDR3 is TGCAGTGCTAGACGGTCGACCGGCACAGATACGCAGTATTTT. Its protein is CSARRSTGTDTQYF.

This clonotype was picked up a small number of times. Mismatch with germline at one junction end may stem from a read error. The chain recombines TRBV11-3 with TRBJ1-2; D not resolved. Germline V gene sequence: CDR1 SGHNT, CDR2 YENEEA. The CDR3 sequence is 14 residues long. The CDR3 spells CASSLVGGGYGYTF. CDR3 coding DNA: TGTGCTAGCAGCTTAGTGGGAGGCGGCTATGGCTACACCTTC.